Below, one T cell receptor beta chain is given with its context. The antigen it binds to is not known. Base qualities are missing; no much larger clone stands one base away. This specimen comes from a study of T-cell memory formation after mild COVID-19 (TCRdb year 2021). About the study as a whole: Most TCR sequence clusters were specific to one of the two donors. In a couple of donors, T-cell clones that expanded and contracted after mild COVID-19 were tracked by sequencing TCRalpha and TCRbeta repertoires over time. The cohort comprised two young, previously healthy adult volunteers, one female and one male. Paper-wide results and their limitations: Contracting CD4+ clones appeared mostly in the CM and EM memory subsets, whereas CD8+ clones were enriched in EMRA. Clones contracting from day 15 to 85 had balanced CD4/CD8 phenotypes, while a second wave expanding from day 15 to 37 was biased towards CD4+. The detection of some responding clones in pre-infection memory suggests that pre-existing cross-reactive memory T cells joined the SARS-CoV-2 response. Only a couple of mild cases were covered in the study, and larger cohorts including severe cases with pre-infection samples were considered necessary. Whether the second-wave clones peaking on day 37 were SARS-CoV-2 specific was not confirmed.

Ends trimmed: V by 10 bases, J by 5 bases; bases unmatched to a gene: 9. CDR1 ENHRY and CDR2 SYGVKD were looked up in the germline V gene. Spanning cysteine to phenylalanine, the CDR3 consists of 15 amino acids. Solely the CDR3 DNA is kept, with 45 bases framed from the first base. Ficoll-Paque density gradient centrifugation was used to isolate PBMCs. The instrument given in TCRdb is Illumina NovaSeq 6000. TCRalpha and TCRbeta cDNA libraries were built by 5'RACE with constant-segment primers, adding sample barcodes and unique molecular identifiers. RNA was extracted from every sample with Trizol reagent. Amplification of the libraries took two PCR steps, and the second step added a second sample barcode plus Illumina TruSeq adapters. Libraries were sequenced on an Illumina NovaSeq with 2 x 150 bp paired-end reads. On the study's bioinformatics: The reads were demultiplexed and collapsed into UMI-guided consensus sequences using migec v1.2.7. Using mixcr v2.1.11, the UMI consensuses were aligned to TRA and TRB V and J templates and assembled into clonotypes. Expanded or contracted clonotypes were those called significant by both edgeR and NoisET, with noise models trained on biological replicates. edgeR calls used a false discovery rate-adjusted p below 0.01 and a log2 fold-change threshold of 1. As an exploratory analysis of dynamics, max-normalized trajectories of the 1000 most abundant clonotypes were examined by PCA with hierarchical clustering. The CD4 or CD8 phenotype of responding clones was assigned using the separately sequenced CD4+ and CD8+ repertoires. The raw public reads went through TCRdb reprocessing: fastp at Q25, MiXCR clone calling, in-frame beta chains kept. Each record represents a unique CDR3 protein, reported with the most common genes and DNA among its rows. The V and J calls were determined by TCRdb, not by the authors. The sample records around 300,000 distinct CDR3 sequences, over 7% of which are singletons. The ten largest make up around a fifth of the sample.

Sequenced sample: PBMCs or a T cell subset sorted from them (not recorded which). This receptor chain uses TRBV10-3 and TRBJ2-5; 14 junctional bases match TRBD2. The receptor's source is a man aged 18 to 29 who had mild COVID-19 (a few samples of this study predate the infection). The sample titles of this study are shuffled in the database, so cell type and time point are left out; the donor was told from shared clones. The CDR3 protein: CATRTGLAGAETQYF. The DNA sequence reads TGTGCCACGAGAACGGGACTAGCGGGGGCGGAGACCCAGTACTTC.